This TCR beta chain was sequenced for a study of blood T cell repertoires in COVID-19. TCRdb's table, derived via immunoSEQ multiplex PCR, lists solely in-frame clones and lacks some. Among roughly 230,000 clones listed, 65% to 85% were seen once. The length of the CDR3 is 14 residues. CDR1 is SGHRS, CDR2 YFSETQ, per germline. The V and J ends lost 4 bases and 4 bases, in that order; junction bases with no gene match: 7. This receptor was obtained from a man aged 40-50 years with active or convalescent COVID-19. Sequenced sample: peripheral blood. The rearrangement joins TRBV5-1 to TRBJ1-2, with 7 bases matching TRBD1. The CDR3 loop reads CASSDPGQTYGYTF. Written as DNA, the CDR3 is TGCGCCAGCAGCGACCCGGGACAGACCTATGGCTACACCTTC.